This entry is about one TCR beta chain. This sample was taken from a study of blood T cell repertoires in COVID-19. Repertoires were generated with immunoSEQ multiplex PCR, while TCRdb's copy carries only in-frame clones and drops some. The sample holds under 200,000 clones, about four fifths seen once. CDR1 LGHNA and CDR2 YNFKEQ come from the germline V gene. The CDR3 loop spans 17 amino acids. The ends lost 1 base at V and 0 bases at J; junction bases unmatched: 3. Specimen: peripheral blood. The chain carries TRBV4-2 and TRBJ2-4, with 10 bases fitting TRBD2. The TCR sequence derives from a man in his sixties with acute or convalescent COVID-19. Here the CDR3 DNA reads TGTGCCAGCAGCCAAGGACTAGCGGGTGTAGCCAAAAACATTCAGTACTTC. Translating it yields CASSQGLAGVAKNIQYF.